This T cell receptor (beta chain) stems from a study of cytomegalovirus exposure and HLA in healthy donors listed by TCRdb under 2017. In the study overall: An earlier analysis of around 600 of the donors reported 250 to 300 Gb of sequence data and roughly 100 million unique TCR beta sequences from about 179 million T cells. Every repertoire in the discovery cohort had been generated on one and the same sequencing platform. Roughly 5 DR-DQ haplotypes were handled as single units for association and clustering because linkage in the cohort was strong. To predict cytomegalovirus infection status, the study brought together high-throughput TCR immunosequencing, statistical association of individual TCRs with disease status, and machine learning. The later analysis used no new phenotypic data to find candidate immune exposures, relying instead on TCR beta sequences and their occurrence across donors. The genetic ancestry cluster associated with self-reported Caucasian donors included about 84% of the roughly 390 genotyped donors. To decide whether each TCR beta V gene segment behaved as functional or pseudogenic, an earlier analysis of some 570 of the donors relied on high-throughput TCR beta sequencing. Among around 400 genotyped donors of the cohort, an average of about 240,000 unique TCR beta nucleotide sequences were sequenced per donor, approximately 20% of them non-productive. Roughly 320 gigabases of sequencing data and around 90 million unique TCR sequences made up an early release that covered approximately 650 HLA-typed donors. In a later analysis, previously published TCR beta repertoires from 550 to 700 donors were re-analyzed and high-resolution HLA genotyping was added so that TCR occurrence patterns could be studied. The number of typed donors differed by locus: roughly 629-630 for A, B, C, DRB1 and DQB1; approximately 520 for DQA1; some 590 for DPA1; and about 450 for DPB1. HLA typing covered class I and class II loci at four-digit resolution. Along with the roughly 670-subject first cohort, a separate validation cohort of around 110 different subjects was used. The study was designed to test whether signatures of past pathogen exposure could be identified by cataloging public T cell receptors. A later genetic analysis took genome-wide SNP genotypes for about three fifths of the roughly 700 donors and used that subset as a discovery cohort. Donor age, sex, ethnicity and CMV serostatus were compiled alongside the repertoire data. The study profiled the T cell repertoires of 550 to 700 subjects by immunosequencing and related them to cytomegalovirus serostatus. Results and caveats for the whole study, not just this receptor: The authors suggested that the approach could potentially be generalized to other disease states and immunological phenotypes. In a later genetic analysis, a missense DCLRE1C variant was associated with V-gene and J-gene trimming of TCR beta chains, and the association was replicated in an independent cohort. The earlier analysis of fewer than 750 of the donors excluded over 15 rarely observed V segments, including chromosome 9 orphons, because counts were too low. Broadly in line with IMGT annotations, most TCR beta V segments showed up in productive rearrangements about 87% or about 30% of the time in an earlier analysis of some 590 of the donors. The study gave a list of about 160 TCR beta chains associated with cytomegalovirus. The presence/absence analyses assumed that sequencing depth was roughly uniform across donors, and that assumption may not be true. According to a later analysis, TCR association rates differed among HLA loci, with DRB1 alleles showing the most associated TCRs and HLA-C alleles showing the fewest. A further reported finding was that TCR beta sequences accurately predicted the HLA-A and HLA-B alleles for most subjects in the first cohort. Most TCR sequences were observed very rarely across donors, whereas some public TCRs were present in many individuals. Assigning TCR associations to individual alleles was difficult when HLA alleles, especially DR and DQ, strongly co-occurred. Three of the identified cytomegalovirus-associated TCR beta chains were confirmed in vitro to be specific for cytomegalovirus antigens. The 87-base-pair reads could not distinguish some IMGT-functional V segments, including TRBV6-2 and TRBV6-3, so those segments were excluded. A later analysis found that HLA-associated TCR beta chains were more clonally expanded and had lower generation probabilities than equally common non-associated chains. In both the original and validation cohorts, the classifier was reported to diagnose cytomegalovirus status with high specificity and sensitivity. Immune exposure information for the cohort was limited to CMV serostatus. In a later genetic analysis, fewer N-insertions in productive TCRs were reported among donors in an Asian-associated ancestry cluster than the 666-donor mean. In a later analysis, most CMV-associated TCR beta chains were found to appear HLA-restricted, with HLA associations seemingly driven largely by CMV exposure. At a false discovery rate of 0.05, a later analysis linked 16,951 TCR beta sequences to specific HLA alleles. Several of the top co-occurrence clusters appeared to be linked to parvovirus B19, influenza, CMV and Epstein-Barr virus, according to a later analysis. This cohort had only TCR beta chains sequenced, and the lack of alpha or paired-chain data limited which features could be detected. Because HLA typing was unavailable for some donors at each locus, only the typed subset was used in association tests. The sequencing pipeline was judged likely to have produced a cluster of highly shared sequence variants as a technical artifact. Correlated functional status among segregating V segments might be attributable to linkage disequilibrium, but an unknown experimental factor could not be ruled out.

This clone appeared once. This receptor's antigen is unknown. No quality values exist for individual bases; no much larger clone is one base distant. Trimming at the junction amounts to 3 bases on V and 4 bases on J, and the germline ends lie 15 bases apart. The germline V gene encodes CDR1 LNHDA and CDR2 SQIVND (reference sequence). Measured from the cysteine to the phenylalanine, the CDR3 is 15 residues long. Kept here is only the CDR3 DNA, which spans 45 bases and is read in frame from base 1. Library preparation used the immunoSEQ multiplex PCR assay. A mixture of 60 forward primers for TCR Vbeta segments and 13 reverse primers for TCR Jbeta segments was used in the multiplex PCR. A multiplex PCR assay on genomic DNA amplified the CDR3 region of rearranged TCR beta genes. Amplified TCR beta libraries were sequenced as 87-base-pair reads on the Illumina HiSeq System. The paper's processing steps were these. Across the 670 or so repertoires, a later analysis counted approximately 83 million unique TCR beta chains, 9 million to 14 million of which were shared by at least two donors. Raw reads were error-corrected and collapsed into unique sequences with a nearest-neighbor algorithm that merged closely related sequences to remove PCR and sequencing errors. Alignment of CDR3 sequences to IMGT reference sequences was used to assign V, D and J gene segments. For a sequence to be retained, a match of at least six nucleotides was required to both a V gene segment and a J gene segment. A rearrangement was called productive if the CDR3 had no stop codons and remained in frame with V and J, and every other rearrangement was called non-productive. CDR3 was defined by IMGT convention, running from the second conserved V-encoded cysteine to the conserved J-encoded phenylalanine. In an earlier analysis of more than 550 of the donors, sequences lacking an unambiguous match to a single V gene segment were excluded. An earlier analysis of 587 of the donors classified V segments as functional when productive rearrangements were above 56.7% and as segregating when the standard deviation between donors was above 5%. A statistical classification framework was built for diagnosing cytomegalovirus status from the catalog of TCR beta chain sequences. In a later analysis, TCR nucleotide sequences were compared against IMGT/GENE-DB human TR gene sequences so that V and J genes could be assigned. In a later analysis, CDR3 sequences and most-parsimonious VDJ recombination scenarios were assigned using the TCRdist pipeline. In a later analysis, each TCR beta chain was defined by its CDR3 amino acid sequence together with its V-gene family, and reads without a unique V-gene family were excluded. To address suspected cross-contamination and a sequencing artifact, a later analysis removed 592 highly shared, low-generation-probability nucleotide sequences. For each public chain, a later analysis derived a clonal expansion index from normalized ranks of inferred template counts within each repertoire. In a later analysis, generation probabilities were computed with a VDJ recombination model fitted to out-of-frame rearrangements, and the resulting probabilities were checked against IGoR. In a later analysis, hypergeometric tests were used to score TCR-TCR, TCR-HLA and TCR-CMV co-occurrence, with a repertoire-size bias correction applied to TCR pairs. To estimate false discovery rates, a later analysis permuted the HLA or CMV assignments 20 times. In a later analysis, co-occurring TCRs were grouped using DBSCAN, and TCRdist sequence similarity was added for clustering within HLA-allele-positive subsets. For co-occurrence clustering, repertoires with fewer than 30,000 or more than 120,000 public chains were excluded, along with 4 to 6 repertoires with anomalous nucleotide sharing. Not all clones reach the TCRdb copy of this immuneACCESS table, which keeps in-frame sequences only. Checked studies attribute under half of the gap to unresolved V genes and leave the rest unexplained. The DNA gave D and trimming, while V, J and clone size come from that table. This sample gives roughly 170,000 clones in total; around 83% of them show up just once. Clones ranked in the top ten supply approximately 1.2% of the sample.

The cohort consisted of fewer than 700 healthy bone marrow donors. At the time of sampling, every cohort member was nominally healthy, though immune exposures that went unrecorded were likely present. The donor was CMV seropositive and was included in the group of some 290 seropositive cohort members. Each donor provided a peripheral blood sample, and peripheral blood mononuclear cells were used for TCR beta sequencing. Genomic DNA was extracted from the blood cell samples with the Qiagen DNeasy Blood Extraction Kit. This sequence originates from a girl aged 2 to 9 in good health and CMV-seropositive. Source material: PBMCs. The chain joins TRBV19 to TRBJ1-1, with TRBD1 tentatively as D gene (5 bases match). The CDR3 protein: CASSIGAGWATEAFF. The nucleotides read TGTGCCAGTAGTATTGGGGCAGGGTGGGCCACTGAAGCTTTCTTT.